The sequence of this T cell receptor beta chain was determined in a study of T cells in Graves' hyperthyroidism and ophthalmopathy (dated by TCRdb to between 2019 and 2020). Study-wide context: Peripheral blood samples were taken at the time of initial diagnosis, prior to any treatment. A discovery cohort of approximately 97 patients, approximately 45 with Graves' ophthalmopathy and over 55 with stable Graves' hyperthyroidism, was used to find distinguishing TCR V-J signatures. Whether ophthalmopathy could be predicted prospectively was tested in an independent validation cohort made up of 18 hyperthyroidism patients plus 17 patients who later progressed to ophthalmopathy. For training and testing, the 95 to 100 patients in the discovery cohort were randomly divided in a 7:3 ratio. In over five Graves' hyperthyroidism patients, the study also compared T-cell repertoires from thyroid tissue with T-cell repertoires from blood. Following sampling, methimazole starting at 30 mg daily was given to hyperthyroidism patients, and high-dose intravenous methylprednisolone was given to ophthalmopathy patients. The paper describes TCR Vbeta CDR3 sequencing of 120 to 150 peripheral blood samples, made up of 40 to 45 ophthalmopathy patients, roughly 75 hyperthyroidism patients and about 17 progressor patients.

CDR3 length: 13 amino acids, cysteine to phenylalanine. The only DNA kept is the CDR3, 39 bases in frame from the first base. CDR1 and CDR2 are drawn from the germline V gene (reference sequence): DFQATT, SNEGSKA. V drops 1 base and J drops 1 base, leaving 5 bases in between. In its sample, this clonotype was seen many times. The target of this receptor is not known. The sample holds no much larger clone one base away, and base qualities are not on file. Hyperthyroidism patients were newly diagnosed, had a disease duration of under 2 months, and were aged 18 to 65 years. Patients with uncontrolled infections, other autoimmune diseases, pregnancy or lactation were excluded. Diagnoses were based on clinical symptoms, serum thyroxine and TRAb, thyroid ultrasound and orbital computed tomography. For progressor patients, blood was drawn at the first diagnosis of hyperthyroidism, before any ophthalmopathy symptoms had appeared. PBMCs were isolated from more than 8 ml of fresh peripheral blood by Ficoll-Paque density gradient centrifugation. Progressor patients were initially diagnosed with Graves' hyperthyroidism and developed ophthalmopathy during follow-up. Trizol reagent was used to extract total RNA, and RNA quality was then checked on an Agilent 2100 Bioanalyzer.

Results the study describes overall, beyond this receptor: Most expanded thyroid clonotypes (frequency above 0.001) were also detected in blood, a finding suggesting that blood repertoires may reflect thyroid immune responses. During validation, the model predicted progression to ophthalmopathy a median of around 7 months ahead of onset, with more than 55% sensitivity and about 75% specificity. A 13 V-J signature model separated ophthalmopathy from stable hyperthyroidism, with about 88% sensitivity and approximately 81% specificity in cross-validation and 80%/75% in testing. Sample size was not statistically predetermined, and blinding of investigators to group allocation was not performed.

Amplification of TCR beta CDR3 regions was carried out from RNA transcripts. The first round of RT-PCR for the TCR CDR3 was performed with the HTBI primer set and the Qiagen OneStep RT-PCR kit. The libraries were constructed in a second round of multiplex PCR and then size-selected and purified. The libraries were sequenced on an Illumina HiSeq2000 using paired-end 100 bp reads. From the authors' description of their analysis: SOAPnuke was used to process the raw data, with reads discarded if the reads contained adapters or uncalled bases, had a mean Phred below 15, or lacked an exact constant-primer or identifier match. COPE v1.2.5 was used to merge high-quality paired reads, and clonotypes were defined as unique nucleotide sequences. Clonotypes were aligned to IMGT TRBV, TRBD and TRBJ reference segments using MiTCR v1.1. Only V-J combinations with frequency above 0.0001, covering 99% to 99.2% of repertoires, were analysed. A TCS score was defined as the ratio between F50 (clonal expansion) and ExV (chaos), using BLOSUM62-based TCRdist between CDR3 peptides within each V-J. Welch's t-statistics and random forest reduced 500 to 650 V-J features to roughly 13, which were used in a naive Bayes classifier (R e1071). In-frame beta chains were kept once TCRdb had trimmed the public reads at Q25 with fastp and called clones with MiXCR. Identical CDR3 protein sequences are pooled into one entry, listed with their most common genes and DNA. These V and J calls rely on TCRdb rather than the paper's analysis. The sample table lists around 400,000 distinct CDR3 sequences, 15% to 17% of them with a count of one. The top ten clonotypes cover roughly a quarter of the sample.

Sequenced input: blood. This TCR was sampled from a woman aged 18 to 35 with Graves' hyperthyroidism that later progressed to Graves' ophthalmopathy. The chain is encoded by TRBV20-1 joined to TRBJ1-5; TRBD1 is possibly the D segment (5 matching bases). The DNA sequence is given as TGCAGTGCTAGAGGGGACAGCAATCAGCCCCAGCATTTT. Its protein is CSARGDSNQPQHF.